Following are 26 T cell receptor beta chains from one sample sequenced in a study of blood T cell repertoires in COVID-19 (dated by TCRdb to about 2020). The library was produced with the immunoSEQ multiplex PCR assay. The table was pulled from immuneACCESS by TCRdb, which kept in-frame rearrangements only. Such tables lose some clones; where checked, under half of the loss comes from unresolved V genes, and the rest has no known cause. The sample data list roughly 80,000 clones, and 80% to 90% of these were observed just once. The top ten clones comprise roughly 5% of the sample. Source material: peripheral blood. The receptor set was obtained from an elderly woman with acute or convalescent COVID-19.

V and J are TRBV2 and TRBJ2-7; 7 bases align to TRBD2. CDR3 length: 14 residues. CDR1 SNHLY and CDR2 FYNNEI come from the germline V gene. Unmatched junction bases numbered 4, after V lost 4 bases and J lost 1 base. The CDR3 loop reads CASSVRRESYEQYF. CDR3 DNA sequence: TGTGCCAGCAGTGTCAGGCGGGAGTCCTACGAGCAGTACTTC. The variable domain in full, completed from reference TRBV2 and TRBJ2-7, reads EPEVTQTPSHQVTQMGQEVILRCVPISNHLYFYWYRQILGQKVEFLVSFYNNEISEKSEIFDDQFSVERPDGSNFTLKIRSTKLEDSAMYFCASSVRRESYEQYFGPGTRLTVT.

This clone appeared once. The chain links TRBV7-2 to TRBJ1-1, with D possibly matching TRBD1 (5 bases). CDR1 and CDR2 (germline): SGHTA, FQGNSA. This CDR3 region has 13 residues. V lost 2 bases, J lost 5 bases, and 9 bases lay in between. The CDR3 protein is CASSLSGRTEAFF. The DNA for the CDR3 is TGTGCCAGCAGCTTATCAGGGAGGACTGAAGCTTTCTTT. Supplemented by reference TRBV7-2 and TRBJ1-1, the full variable domain reads GAGVSQSPSNKVTEKGKDVELRCDPISGHTALYWYRQSLGQGLEFLIYFQGNSAPDKSGLPSDRFSAERTGGSVSTLTIQRTQQEDSAVYLCASSLSGRTEAFFGQGTRLTVV.

The chain uses TRBV3-1 (or the pseudogene TRBV3-2) and TRBJ1-2, with D unclear. Trimming took 3 bases from V and 5 from J, leaving 10 bases between them. CDR1 is LGHDT and CDR2 is YNNKEL in the germline V gene (reference sequence). This CDR3 comprises 13 residues. CDR3 DNA sequence: TGTGCCAGCAGCCAGTTTCCGGTGTATGGCTACACCTTC. It codes for CASSQFPVYGYTF.

This clone was seen a single time. CDR3 sequence (DNA): TGTGCCAGCAGCTCCAACCCACGGGTGAGCTCCTATAATTCACCCCTCCACTTT. It is translated as CASSSNPRVSSYNSPLHF. The chain joins TRBV11-3 to TRBJ1-6; D is uncertain. The V end lost 4 bases, the J end lost 0 bases, and 16 bases lay between the germline ends. The CDR3 contains 18 residues. Germline lookup yields CDR1 SGHNT and CDR2 YENEEA.

The rearrangement uses TRBV28 and TRBJ1-3; a possible D gene is TRBD1 (5 bases). The CDR3 runs to 15 residues. V lost 8 bases, J lost 0 bases, and 14 bases lay in between. Germline V gene data show CDR1 as MDHEN and CDR2 as SYDVKM. CDR3 sequence: CASGGGDYSGNTIYF. DNA of the CDR3: TGTGCCAGCGGGGGAGGGGATTACTCTGGAAACACCATATATTTT.

As regards this clone: The sample has other DNA sequences that encode this CDR3 too. The rearrangement links TRBV5-4 to TRBJ2-5, with 12 bases lining up with TRBD2. The CDR3 totals 16 residues. Germline V gives CDR1 SGHNT, CDR2 YYREEE (reference sequence). The V gene end was trimmed by 0 bases and the J gene end by 2 bases; junction bases not matched to a gene: 2. The CDR3: CASSLGLAGGQETQYF. The CDR3 DNA reads as TGTGCCAGCAGCTTGGGGCTAGCGGGAGGGCAAGAGACCCAGTACTTC.

V is TRBV2 and J is TRBJ1-5; the D is unclear. V lost 0 bases and J 8 bases, leaving 17 bases between the germline ends. This CDR3 comprises 16 residues. Germline lookup yields CDR1 SNHLY and CDR2 FYNNEI. Here the CDR3 DNA reads TGTGCCAGCAGTGAAGCGTGGGTGAGGGATGGAAAGCCCCAGCATTTT. It specifies CASSEAWVRDGKPQHF. Based on the CDR3 plus reference TRBV2 and TRBJ1-5, the full variable domain is EPEVTQTPSHQVTQMGQEVILRCVPISNHLYFYWYRQILGQKVEFLVSFYNNEISEKSEIFDDQFSVERPDGSNFTLKIRSTKLEDSAMYFCASSEAWVRDGKPQHFGDGTRLSIL.

This sequence joins TRBV4-1 and TRBJ2-7, with 9 bases identical to TRBD2. V shed 4 bases and J 1 base; nucleotides not matched to a gene: 11. Germline-derived CDR1 and CDR2 are MGHRA and YSYEKL. The CDR3 has 17 residues. CDR3 sequence: CASSRVTSGRVSYEQYF. The CDR3, as DNA: TGCGCCAGCAGCCGCGTGACTAGCGGCCGGGTTTCCTACGAGCAGTACTTC.

This rearrangement joins TRBV5-1 to TRBJ1-1, with a tentative D call TRBD1 (6 bases). The V end lost 7 bases, the J end lost 6 bases, and 13 bases lay between the germline ends. CDR1 SGHRS and CDR2 YFSETQ come from the germline V gene. This CDR3 comprises 12 residues. CDR3 DNA sequence: TGCGCCAGCCGGGGGGGCTCGGCTGAAGCTTTCTTT. As protein: CASRGGSAEAFF.

This rearrangement joins TRBV7-8 to TRBJ1-3, with 7 bases that match TRBD1. CDR3 size: 18 residues. V was clipped by 3 bases and J by 4 bases; unmatched bases: 15. Germline V lookup: CDR1 SGHVS, CDR2 FQNEAQ. CDR3: CASSFLATGERRGNTIYF. The CDR3 nucleotides are TGTGCCAGCAGCTTCCTAGCTACAGGGGAAAGAAGGGGAAACACCATATATTTT.

The chain uses TRBV5-1 and TRBJ1-2; D remains unclear. This CDR3 has 12 residues. In germline, CDR1 is SGHRS, CDR2 YFSETQ. V was shortened by 2 bases and J by 2 bases, with 4 bases between the two germline ends. The CDR3 reads CASSFSNYGYTF. As DNA, the CDR3 is TGCGCCAGCAGCTTTTCGAACTATGGCTACACCTTC.

The J gene is TRBJ2-2, the V gene TRBV5-1; TRBD2 aligns across 9 bases. J lost 2 bases, V lost 0 bases, and 5 bases had no gene match. Germline loops: CDR1 SGHRS, CDR2 YFSETQ. The length of the CDR3 is 17 residues. CDR3 protein: CASSLGGTSRNTGELFF. The CDR3 DNA reads TGCGCCAGCAGCTTGGGCGGGACTAGCAGAAACACCGGGGAGCTGTTTTTT.

The chain carries TRBV4-2 and TRBJ2-5, with 8 nucleotides matching TRBD2. The CDR3 length is 17 residues. With V trimmed by 0 bases and J by 2 bases, 8 bases remained unmatched. Germline CDR1 and CDR2: LGHNA and YNFKEQ. In nucleotides, the CDR3 is TGTGCCAGCAGCCAAGATGGAGACGGGACTAGTCAAGAGACCCAGTACTTC. It yields the protein CASSQDGDGTSQETQYF.

This clone has only a few counts. The chain combines TRBV14 with TRBJ2-5; D possibly corresponds to TRBD2 (6 bases). From germline, CDR1 is SGHDN and CDR2 FVKESK. There are 17 residues in the CDR3. Trimming left V 0 bases short and J 3 bases short, with 17 bases between. The CDR3, as DNA: TGTGCCAGCAGCCAAGAGTGGGGAGGTTATCAAAAAGAGACCCAGTACTTC. Its translation is CASSQEWGGYQKETQYF.

V gene TRBV19 combines with J gene TRBJ2-3; a possible D gene is TRBD2 (5 bases). The CDR3 spans 13 residues. V was shortened by 7 bases and J by 0 bases, with 8 bases between the two germline ends. Germline lookup yields CDR1 LNHDA and CDR2 SQIVND (reference sequence). CDR3 residues: CASKTGSTDTQYF. CDR3 in DNA: TGTGCCAGTAAAACGGGAAGCACAGATACGCAGTATTTT.

The chain recombines TRBV29-1 with TRBJ2-5; TRBD2 agrees at 12 bases. Germline V CDR1 and CDR2: SQVTM, ANQGSEA. The CDR3 is 13 amino acids. The trim removed 7 bases at V and 5 bases at J, leaving 5 bases unmatched. CDR3 residues: CSAPGLAGETQYF. CDR3 sequence (DNA): TGCAGCGCCCCGGGACTAGCGGGCGAGACCCAGTACTTC.

The chain couples TRBV18 to TRBJ2-7; possibly TRBD1 for D (6 bases). CDR1 is KGHSH, CDR2 LQKENI, per germline. V shed 3 bases and J shed 4 bases, with 10 bases lying between them. The CDR3 sequence is 13 residues long. The DNA of the CDR3 is TGTGCCAGCTCACCCGACAGGAGTTACGAGCAGTACTTC. Its protein product is CASSPDRSYEQYF. The whole variable domain, remainder taken from reference TRBV18 and TRBJ2-7, is NAGVMQNPRHLVRRRGQEARLRCSPMKGHSHVYWYRQLPEEGLKFMVYLQKENIIDESGMPKERFSAEFPKEGPSILRIQQVVRGDSAAYFCASSPDRSYEQYFGPGTRLTVT.

V and J are TRBV6-2 or TRBV6-3 and TRBJ1-5, with D uncertain. CDR3 length: 13 residues. The germline V gene encodes CDR1 MNHEY and CDR2 SVGEGT. V was clipped by 4 bases and J by 0 bases, with 4 bases between them. The CDR3 bases are TGTGCCAGCAGTTTCAATAGCAATCAGCCCCAGCATTTT. Translating gives CASSFNSNQPQHF.

This chain joins TRBV5-1 and TRBJ2-3, with 10 bases that match TRBD2. Germline CDR1 SGHRS, CDR2 YFSETQ. The CDR3 sequence is 18 residues long. V dropped 4 bases and J dropped 1; count of bases not matched to a gene: 12. The CDR3 DNA reads as TGCGCCAGCAGCCTAGCGGGAGCGGGAGGATCGGGCACAGATACGCAGTATTTT. Residues: CASSLAGAGGSGTDTQYF.

The chain joins TRBV6-5 to TRBJ2-2, with TRBD1 matching over 7 bases. Germline V lookup: CDR1 MNHEY, CDR2 SVGAGI. CDR3 length: 14 residues. Trimming took 6 bases from V and 4 from J; bases not matched to a gene: 5. The CDR3 protein is CASRADRVTGELFF. The CDR3 nucleotides read TGTGCCAGCAGAGCAGACAGGGTCACCGGGGAGCTGTTTTTT.

This rearrangement joins TRBV10-3 to TRBJ1-2; D perhaps matches TRBD1 (5 bases). Trimming removed 5 bases from V and 0 bases from J, with 19 bases in between. CDR3 length: 17 amino acids. Per the germline V gene, CDR1 is ENHRY and CDR2 is SYGVKD. In DNA, the CDR3 is TGTGCCATCAGTCCTTTGATCTTACAGGCCTCTAACTATGGCTACACCTTC. As protein: CAISPLILQASNYGYTF.

The chain couples TRBV6-1 to TRBJ1-2; 8 nucleotides align to TRBD1. Germline trimming cut 2 bases from V and 7 bases from J; bases unmatched to any gene: 6. CDR1 is MNHNS, CDR2 SASEGT, per germline. The CDR3 spans 14 residues. In DNA, the CDR3 is TGTGCCAGCAGTGAACAGGGGGCGACCCGTGGCTACACCTTC. Protein: CASSEQGATRGYTF.

The chain is built from TRBV5-1 and TRBJ1-6, with TRBD1 matching over 10 bases. Germline V gives CDR1 SGHRS, CDR2 YFSETQ. The CDR3 is made up of 20 amino acids. With V trimmed by 4 bases and J by 6 bases, 19 bases remained unmatched. CDR3 sequence (DNA): TGCGCCAGCAGCCTCAAACCGGGACAGGGGAAAGTGGTAGCTAATTCACCCCTCCACTTT. Translated: CASSLKPGQGKVVANSPLHF. Complete variable domain (other parts from reference TRBV5-1 and TRBJ1-6): KAGVTQTPRYLIKTRGQQVTLSCSPISGHRSVSWYQQTPGQGLQFLFEYFSETQRNKGNFPGRFSGRQFSNSRSEMNVSTLELGDSALYLCASSLKPGQGKVVANSPLHFGNGTRLTVT.

V usage is TRBV6-2 or TRBV6-3 and J usage is TRBJ2-1; 13 bases are shared with TRBD2. Trimming at V came to 5 bases and at J to 5 bases, leaving 6 bases not matched to a gene. CDR1 MNHEY and CDR2 SVGEGT come from the germline V gene. The CDR3 sequence is 16 residues long. CDR3 loop: CASSRRTSGGHNEQFF. The CDR3 DNA sequence: TGTGCCAGCAGTCGGAGGACTAGCGGGGGCCACAATGAGCAGTTCTTC.

This clone came up once. A read error may produce the germline difference seen at one junction end. The V and J genes are TRBV4-3 and TRBJ2-2; 7 bases match TRBD1. Germline V gene data show CDR1 as LGHNA and CDR2 as YSLEER. The CDR3 runs 16 residues. CDR3 nucleotide sequence: TGCGCCAGCAGTCAAGGTTTGAGGGGGCGAGGCGGGGAGCTGTTTTTT. This sequence encodes CASSQGLRGRGGELFF.

The chain uses TRBV7-9 and TRBJ2-5; a possible D gene is TRBD1 (5 bases). CDR1 is SEHNR, CDR2 FQNEAQ, per germline (reference sequence). The V end was cut by 3 bases, the J end by 5 bases, with 13 bases between. The CDR3 covers 14 residues. CDR3 sequence (DNA): TGTGCCAGCAGCTTGGGGCAGGGTTACGAGACCCAGTACTTC. Encoded protein: CASSLGQGYETQYF.